This T cell receptor (beta chain) was found in a study of cytotoxic CD8 clonotypes in ibrutinib-treated CLL. Study details: Included were 11 relapsed/refractory and 15 treatment-naive patients, of whom around 17 were IGHV unmutated.

Study-wide points: Public clonotypes showed up rarely, and on treatment they shrank or held steady.

The method was immunoSEQ multiplex PCR; TCRdb's version includes in-frame clones alone and lacks a portion of them. The table records 150,000 or so clones, about four fifths of them present only once. A word on this clone: No antigen is known for it.

V was cut by 6 bases and J by 2 bases, with 6 bases left in between. Germline V CDR1 and CDR2: DFQATT, SNEGSKA (reference sequence). The CDR3 contains 11 residues. The receptor was derived from a human donor with chronic lymphocytic leukemia. The genes are TRBV20-1 and TRBJ2-3; D uncertain. The sequenced sample was PBMCs, obtained after 12 months of ibrutinib treatment. This chain's CDR3 is CSALVTDTQYF. The CDR3 DNA reads as TGCAGTGCACTCGTCACAGATACGCAGTATTTT.